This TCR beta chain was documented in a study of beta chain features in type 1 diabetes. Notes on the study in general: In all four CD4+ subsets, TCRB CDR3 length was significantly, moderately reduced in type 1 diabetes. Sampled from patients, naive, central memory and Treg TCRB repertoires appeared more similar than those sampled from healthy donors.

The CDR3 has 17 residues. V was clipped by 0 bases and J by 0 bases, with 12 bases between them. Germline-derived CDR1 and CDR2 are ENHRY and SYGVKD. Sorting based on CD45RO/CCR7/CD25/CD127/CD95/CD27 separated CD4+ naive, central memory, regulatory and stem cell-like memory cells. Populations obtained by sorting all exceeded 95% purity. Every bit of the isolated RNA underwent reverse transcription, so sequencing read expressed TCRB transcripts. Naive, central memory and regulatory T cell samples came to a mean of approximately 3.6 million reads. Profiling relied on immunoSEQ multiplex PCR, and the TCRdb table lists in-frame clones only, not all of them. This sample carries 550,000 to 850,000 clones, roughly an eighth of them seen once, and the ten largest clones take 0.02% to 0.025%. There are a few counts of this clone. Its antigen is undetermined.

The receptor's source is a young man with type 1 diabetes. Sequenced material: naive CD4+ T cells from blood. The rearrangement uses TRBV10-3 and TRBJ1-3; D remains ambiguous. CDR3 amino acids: CAISESIVSSSGNTIYF. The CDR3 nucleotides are TGTGCCATCAGTGAGTCGATAGTGTCGAGCTCTGGAAACACCATATATTTT.